One TCR beta chain is described in this entry. There are a few counts of this clonotype. The specificity of this receptor is unknown. This clone may be a read error of a much larger clone one base away. The time point label of this sample denotes: persistent/refractory GD, antithyroid drugs over 5 years with positive TRAb. RNA was extracted from PBMCs in TRIzol for both TCR sequencing and RNA sequencing. Graves' disease was diagnosed according to American Thyroid Association guidelines. Recruitment of patients was carried out at an endocrinology department in Xi'an, China. From each patient, nine milliliters of peripheral blood was collected into an EDTA anticoagulant tube. PBMCs were isolated by Ficoll Paque Plus density gradient separation without further T cell sorting. RNA quality was checked with an Agilent 2100 Bioanalyzer and agarose gel, and concentration with a NanoDrop 2000. The library came from multiplex PCR. The run used an Illumina HiSeq 4000. iRepertoire HTBI primers and Arm-PCR amplification of CDR3 regions were used to construct TCR beta libraries. Gel purification was performed on PCR products prior to sequencing. The study's processing was this. Gene usage analysis of CDR3 amino acid clonotypes used the approximately 62 TRBV and approximately 13 TRBJ segments found across samples. Filtered high-quality paired reads were merged into contigs using COPE and FqMerger. BLAST was used to align contigs to IMGT TRBV, TRBD and TRBJ reference genes, and CDR3 was defined according to IMGT. Highly expanded clones were defined as clonotypes with a frequency above 0.1%. Shannon entropy was used to measure repertoire diversity, and the Gini coefficient was used to measure V-J evenness. Clonotypes shared by more than one individual were considered public. TCRdb reprocessing: public reads trimmed at Q25 with fastp, clones called with MiXCR, in-frame beta chains kept. Each entry merges the rows of one CDR3 protein and shows their most common DNA and genes. In this record, the V and J calls reflect TCRdb's handling and not the investigators' own analysis. The sample has more than 350,000 distinct CDR3 sequences on record, roughly 21% of them singletons. The ten top clones hold roughly an eighth of the sample.

The CDR3 contains 15 residues, cysteine and phenylalanine counted. Only the CDR3 DNA stays, 45 bases, in frame from base 1. The germline V gene sets CDR1 to MDHEN and CDR2 to SYDVKM. The sample is drawn from a study of regulatory T cells in long-lasting Graves disease (dated by TCRdb to the early 2020s). Notes on the research overall: To count as having persistent Graves' disease, a patient had to have received antithyroid drug treatment for over 5 years with TSH receptor autoantibodies remaining persistently positive. A total of roughly 35 samples underwent TCR sequencing: around 13 from persistent and around 20 from newly diagnosed Graves' disease patients. The study took place in China and was registered as a clinical trial. Patients with persistent Graves' disease were compared with patients with newly diagnosed Graves' disease using TCR sequencing and RNA sequencing of peripheral blood. On average, persistent Graves' disease patients in the clinical cohort had been on antithyroid drugs for about 10.3 years. What the work shows at the level of the full study, not this receptor alone: Sequencing and analysis were limited to the TCR beta chain. Because the primary lesion, thyroid tissue, could not be accessed, the study looked at peripheral blood alone. A larger number of public clonotypes was shared among persistent patients (fewer than 3,000) than among newly diagnosed patients (approximately 1,000). The small sample size was acknowledged by the authors as a limitation that may reduce accuracy. Persistent Graves' disease patients showed lower TCR Shannon entropy and fewer highly expanded clones than newly diagnosed patients, suggesting clonal expansion. Persistent disease showed preferential use of TRBV28, TRBJ1-2 and TRBJ2-5, whereas newly diagnosed disease favored TRBV20-1 and TRBJ2-1.

This clonotype was sampled from a female donor with Graves disease. Here the chain combines TRBV28 and TRBJ1-1, with no confidently assigned D gene. This specimen was peripheral blood mononuclear cells (PBMCs), taken when the disease was refractory, from a patient treated with antithyroid drugs. This receptor carries the CDR3 CASSSAGNSGTGAFF. At the DNA level, the sequence is TGTGCCAGCAGTTCGGCCGGGAATTCAGGCACTGGAGCTTTCTTT.